A selection of T cell receptor beta chains follows, all from one sample in a study of blood T cells in healthy people across ages. TCRdb reprocessed the 5' RACE reads via MiXCR and lists one record per CDR3 protein. The table shows over 1,200,000 distinct CDR3 sequences, with roughly 64% occurring only once. Sequences were obtained from blood. The source of these receptors is a man between 18 and 29 years old in good health. Both conserved end residues are part of each CDR3. Each record gives: clone size, J gene, V gene, D gene, CDR3 protein, CDR3 DNA. A D gene is named only where the DNA matches it firmly. Clone size, where shown, is once, few, many, or a class for clones that have expanded.

clone_size: -
j_call: TRBJ2-2
v_call: TRBV5-1
d_call: -
cdr3_aa: CASSTYDHTGELFF
cdr3_nt: TGCGCCAGCAGCACTTACGATCACACCGGGGAGCTGTTTTTT

clone_size: once
j_call: TRBJ1-5
v_call: TRBV2
d_call: TRBD1
cdr3_aa: CASSMTGEGQPQHF
cdr3_nt: TGTGCCAGCAGTATGACAGGGGAAGGGCAGCCCCAGCATTTT

clone_size: -
j_call: TRBJ2-3
v_call: TRBV2
d_call: TRBD1
cdr3_aa: CASILGQGWSDTQYF
cdr3_nt: TGTGCCAGCATTCTCGGACAGGGATGGTCAGATACGCAGTATTTT

clone_size: few
j_call: TRBJ2-1
v_call: TRBV12-3/TRBV12-4
d_call: -
cdr3_aa: CASTNVNEQFF
cdr3_nt: TGTGCCAGCACTAACGTAAATGAGCAGTTCTTC

clone_size: few
j_call: TRBJ2-1
v_call: TRBV24-1
d_call: TRBD2
cdr3_aa: CATSDLKREGGNEQFF
cdr3_nt: TGTGCCACCAGTGATTTAAAGCGGGAGGGCGGCAATGAGCAGTTCTTC

clone_size: few
j_call: TRBJ2-5
v_call: TRBV11-3
d_call: -
cdr3_aa: CASSLNRLETQYF
cdr3_nt: TGTGCCAGCAGCTTAAACAGGTTGGAGACCCAGTACTTC

clone_size: -
j_call: TRBJ2-3
v_call: TRBV12-3/TRBV12-4
d_call: -
cdr3_aa: CASTRRTDTQYF
cdr3_nt: TGTGCCAGTACACGGCGCACAGATACGCAGTATTTT

clone_size: few
j_call: TRBJ2-3
v_call: TRBV27
d_call: TRBD2
cdr3_aa: CASSFLAGGPGTQYF
cdr3_nt: TGTGCCAGCAGTTTCCTAGCGGGAGGGCCAGGGACGCAGTATTTT

clone_size: few
j_call: TRBJ2-5
v_call: TRBV27
d_call: -
cdr3_aa: CASSPLGGLGEQYF
cdr3_nt: TGTGCCAGCAGCCCCCTAGGGGGTTTGGGAGAGCAGTACTTC

clone_size: -
j_call: TRBJ2-7
v_call: TRBV9
d_call: TRBD1
cdr3_aa: CASSVTGTGAFDEQYF
cdr3_nt: TGTGCCAGCAGCGTAACTGGGACAGGGGCGTTCGACGAGCAGTACTTC

clone_size: -
j_call: TRBJ2-5
v_call: TRBV12-3/TRBV12-4
d_call: -
cdr3_aa: CASSLAFRGVQETQYF
cdr3_nt: TGTGCCAGCAGTTTGGCATTCCGGGGAGTCCAAGAGACCCAGTACTTC

clone_size: few
j_call: TRBJ2-6
v_call: TRBV4-1
d_call: TRBD1
cdr3_aa: CASSQGQARSGANVLTF
cdr3_nt: TGCGCCAGCAGCCAGGGACAGGCGCGCTCTGGGGCCAACGTCCTGACTTTC

clone_size: -
j_call: TRBJ2-5
v_call: TRBV6-1
d_call: TRBD1
cdr3_aa: CASNPGQGVGTQYF
cdr3_nt: TGTGCCAGCAATCCGGGACAGGGGGTTGGGACCCAGTACTTC

clone_size: few
j_call: TRBJ1-2
v_call: TRBV10-3
d_call: TRBD1
cdr3_aa: CAIRDRAYGYTF
cdr3_nt: TGTGCCATCAGGGACAGGGCCTATGGCTACACCTTC

clone_size: -
j_call: TRBJ1-2
v_call: TRBV4-3
d_call: TRBD1
cdr3_aa: CASSQDLSRGDGYTF
cdr3_nt: TGCGCCAGCAGCCAAGATCTTTCCAGGGGGGATGGCTACACCTTC

clone_size: -
j_call: TRBJ2-7
v_call: TRBV2
d_call: -
cdr3_aa: CASVGQLFYEQYF
cdr3_nt: TGTGCCAGCGTGGGACAACTGTTCTACGAGCAGTACTTC

clone_size: -
j_call: TRBJ2-7
v_call: TRBV5-1
d_call: TRBD1
cdr3_aa: CASSHEDRADEQYF
cdr3_nt: TGCGCCAGCAGCCACGAGGACAGGGCGGACGAGCAGTACTTC

clone_size: -
j_call: TRBJ2-1
v_call: TRBV27
d_call: -
cdr3_aa: CASSFLRGYEQFF
cdr3_nt: TGTGCCAGCAGTTTTTTACGGGGATATGAGCAGTTCTTC

clone_size: few
j_call: TRBJ2-5
v_call: TRBV12-3/TRBV12-4
d_call: TRBD1
cdr3_aa: CASSGQGPETQYF
cdr3_nt: TGTGCCAGCAGTGGACAGGGGCCGGAGACCCAGTACTTC

clone_size: -
j_call: TRBJ1-1
v_call: TRBV5-1
d_call: TRBD1
cdr3_aa: CASSQPDRKNTEAFF
cdr3_nt: TGCGCCAGCAGCCAACCGGACAGGAAGAACACTGAAGCTTTCTTT

clone_size: few
j_call: TRBJ1-4
v_call: TRBV7-9
d_call: -
cdr3_aa: CASSLIGGWVDEKLFF
cdr3_nt: TGTGCCAGCAGCTTAATTGGGGGCTGGGTTGATGAAAAACTGTTTTTT

clone_size: -
j_call: TRBJ2-1
v_call: TRBV20-1
d_call: -
cdr3_aa: CSASRNEQFF
cdr3_nt: TGCAGTGCTAGTCGCAATGAGCAGTTCTTC

clone_size: -
j_call: TRBJ2-7
v_call: TRBV4-3
d_call: TRBD2
cdr3_aa: CASSQGAGGLGEQYF
cdr3_nt: TGCGCCAGCAGCCAAGGTGCGGGGGGGCTGGGGGAGCAGTACTTC

clone_size: -
j_call: TRBJ2-4
v_call: TRBV20-1
d_call: TRBD2
cdr3_aa: CSARRWGRDGNIQYF
cdr3_nt: TGCAGTGCCCGACGGTGGGGGAGGGATGGAAACATTCAGTACTTC

clone_size: -
j_call: TRBJ2-1
v_call: TRBV29-1
d_call: -
cdr3_aa: CSVEVGRYNEQFF
cdr3_nt: TGCAGCGTTGAAGTCGGGCGATACAATGAGCAGTTCTTC

clone_size: -
j_call: TRBJ2-1
v_call: TRBV12-5
d_call: TRBD2
cdr3_aa: CASGLVRGGPYNGQFF
cdr3_nt: TGTGCTAGTGGTTTGGTACGGGGGGGACCCTACAATGGGCAGTTCTTC

clone_size: -
j_call: TRBJ2-1
v_call: TRBV29-1
d_call: TRBD1
cdr3_aa: CSVEQGQGVGNEQFF
cdr3_nt: TGCAGCGTTGAGCAGGGACAGGGGGTAGGAAATGAGCAGTTCTTC

clone_size: -
j_call: TRBJ1-1
v_call: TRBV30
d_call: -
cdr3_aa: CAWSVVMGATEAFF
cdr3_nt: TGTGCCTGGAGTGTTGTCATGGGGGCCACTGAAGCTTTCTTT

clone_size: -
j_call: TRBJ2-7
v_call: TRBV28
d_call: -
cdr3_aa: CASSLLDKTSYEQYF
cdr3_nt: TGTGCCAGCAGTCTCCTAGACAAAACATCCTACGAGCAGTACTTC

clone_size: few
j_call: TRBJ2-5
v_call: TRBV7-2
d_call: TRBD1
cdr3_aa: CASSSWDRGLETQYF
cdr3_nt: TGTGCCAGCAGCTCCTGGGACAGGGGGCTTGAGACCCAGTACTTC

clone_size: few
j_call: TRBJ2-1
v_call: TRBV4-2
d_call: -
cdr3_aa: CASSQDHGYNEQFF
cdr3_nt: TGTGCCAGCAGCCAAGATCATGGGTACAATGAGCAGTTCTTC

clone_size: -
j_call: TRBJ1-2
v_call: TRBV2
d_call: -
cdr3_aa: CASSPNPDYYTF
cdr3_nt: TGTGCCAGCAGTCCAAACCCAGACTACTACACCTTC

clone_size: -
j_call: TRBJ2-3
v_call: TRBV27
d_call: TRBD2
cdr3_aa: CASSRPAGTSGTDTQYF
cdr3_nt: TGTGCCAGCAGCCGCCCCGCCGGGACTAGCGGCACAGATACGCAGTATTTT

clone_size: -
j_call: TRBJ2-7
v_call: TRBV12-3/TRBV12-4
d_call: TRBD1
cdr3_aa: CASSHLGQGYYEQYF
cdr3_nt: TGTGCCAGCAGCCACTTGGGACAGGGATACTACGAGCAGTACTTC

clone_size: few
j_call: TRBJ1-4
v_call: TRBV4-1
d_call: TRBD1
cdr3_aa: CASRATGARREKLFF
cdr3_nt: TGCGCCAGCAGGGCAACAGGGGCAAGAAGGGAAAAACTGTTTTTT

clone_size: once
j_call: TRBJ1-2
v_call: TRBV27
d_call: TRBD1
cdr3_aa: CASNPGRGTGGYTF
cdr3_nt: TGTGCCAGCAATCCAGGCAGGGGGACAGGGGGCTACACCTTC

clone_size: -
j_call: TRBJ1-2
v_call: TRBV7-2
d_call: -
cdr3_aa: CASSQGRGAYGYTF
cdr3_nt: TGTGCCAGCAGCCAAGGGAGGGGGGCCTATGGCTACACCTTC

clone_size: few
j_call: TRBJ2-7
v_call: TRBV29-1
d_call: TRBD2
cdr3_aa: CSVAGLVPGEQYF
cdr3_nt: TGCAGCGTCGCCGGACTAGTCCCGGGCGAGCAGTACTTC

clone_size: -
j_call: TRBJ1-1
v_call: TRBV6-5
d_call: -
cdr3_aa: CASSYNNAEAFF
cdr3_nt: TGTGCCAGCAGTTACAACAACGCTGAAGCTTTCTTT

clone_size: few
j_call: TRBJ2-3
v_call: TRBV6-1
d_call: TRBD1
cdr3_aa: CASSEQGAGGDTQYF
cdr3_nt: TGTGCCAGCAGTGAACAGGGGGCAGGTGGAGATACGCAGTATTTT

clone_size: few
j_call: TRBJ1-4
v_call: TRBV6-5
d_call: -
cdr3_aa: CASSYALPRGNEKLFF
cdr3_nt: TGTGCCAGCAGTTACGCACTCCCTCGGGGAAATGAAAAACTGTTTTTT

clone_size: -
j_call: TRBJ2-7
v_call: TRBV6-2/TRBV6-3
d_call: -
cdr3_aa: CASRLPNYEQYF
cdr3_nt: TGTGCCAGCAGGCTCCCAAACTACGAGCAGTACTTC

clone_size: -
j_call: TRBJ2-5
v_call: TRBV5-1
d_call: TRBD2
cdr3_aa: CASSLEASGGLQETQYF
cdr3_nt: TGCGCCAGCAGCTTGGAAGCTAGCGGGGGCCTTCAAGAGACCCAGTACTTC

clone_size: -
j_call: TRBJ1-2
v_call: TRBV3-1
d_call: -
cdr3_aa: CASSQSGVHYGYTF
cdr3_nt: TGTGCCAGCAGCCAATCGGGGGTACACTATGGCTACACCTTC

clone_size: -
j_call: TRBJ1-2
v_call: TRBV5-5
d_call: -
cdr3_aa: CASSFGGHLYGYTF
cdr3_nt: TGTGCCAGCAGCTTTGGAGGACACCTCTATGGCTACACCTTC

clone_size: few
j_call: TRBJ1-2
v_call: TRBV5-1
d_call: TRBD1
cdr3_aa: CASSVGQGGQYTF
cdr3_nt: TGCGCCAGCAGCGTAGGACAGGGAGGCCAGTACACCTTC

clone_size: -
j_call: TRBJ2-3
v_call: TRBV10-3
d_call: -
cdr3_aa: CAISASGASTDTQYF
cdr3_nt: TGTGCCATCAGCGCCAGTGGGGCTAGCACAGATACGCAGTATTTT

clone_size: few
j_call: TRBJ2-6
v_call: TRBV6-2/TRBV6-3
d_call: -
cdr3_aa: CASSFRTVSGANVLTF
cdr3_nt: TGTGCCAGCAGTTTCAGGACAGTATCTGGGGCCAACGTCCTGACTTTC

clone_size: once
j_call: TRBJ2-5
v_call: TRBV6-5
d_call: -
cdr3_aa: CASSSFRDNQETQYF
cdr3_nt: TGTGCCAGCAGTTCCTTTAGAGATAACCAAGAGACCCAGTACTTC

clone_size: few
j_call: TRBJ2-1
v_call: TRBV29-1
d_call: -
cdr3_aa: CSAGTFSSYNEQFF
cdr3_nt: TGCAGCGCTGGGACATTTAGCTCCTACAATGAGCAGTTCTTC

clone_size: -
j_call: TRBJ2-1
v_call: TRBV20-1
d_call: -
cdr3_aa: CSAPVGSSYNEQFF
cdr3_nt: TGCAGTGCCCCGGTCGGGAGCTCCTACAATGAGCAGTTCTTC

clone_size: -
j_call: TRBJ2-1
v_call: TRBV7-2
d_call: -
cdr3_aa: CASSERTDFGNEQFF
cdr3_nt: TGTGCCAGCAGCGAACGGACAGATTTTGGCAATGAGCAGTTCTTC

clone_size: -
j_call: TRBJ1-1
v_call: TRBV29-1
d_call: TRBD1
cdr3_aa: CSVQTGGGTEAFF
cdr3_nt: TGCAGCGTTCAAACAGGGGGGGGCACTGAAGCTTTCTTT

clone_size: -
j_call: TRBJ2-7
v_call: TRBV9
d_call: TRBD1
cdr3_aa: CASSATGACEQYF
cdr3_nt: TGTGCCAGCAGCGCAACAGGGGCCTGCGAGCAGTACTTC

clone_size: -
j_call: TRBJ2-3
v_call: TRBV12-3/TRBV12-4
d_call: TRBD2
cdr3_aa: CASTPAGGSTDTQYF
cdr3_nt: TGTGCCAGCACCCCAGCGGGGGGGAGCACAGATACGCAGTATTTT

clone_size: few
j_call: TRBJ2-7
v_call: TRBV7-2
d_call: -
cdr3_aa: CASSYTEGPNYRHYEQYF
cdr3_nt: TGTGCCAGCAGCTACACAGAGGGACCAAACTACCGCCACTACGAGCAGTACTTC

clone_size: few
j_call: TRBJ1-2
v_call: TRBV20-1
d_call: TRBD1
cdr3_aa: CSAYLLTGVGYTF
cdr3_nt: TGCAGTGCCTACCTACTGACAGGGGTCGGCTACACCTTC

clone_size: -
j_call: TRBJ2-2
v_call: TRBV20-1
d_call: -
cdr3_aa: CSASSLQENTGELFF
cdr3_nt: TGCAGTGCTAGCTCTCTCCAGGAGAACACCGGGGAGCTGTTTTTT

clone_size: few
j_call: TRBJ2-5
v_call: TRBV3-1
d_call: TRBD2
cdr3_aa: CASSQDWVAGAQETQYF
cdr3_nt: TGTGCCAGCAGCCAAGATTGGGTAGCGGGGGCCCAAGAGACCCAGTACTTC

clone_size: -
j_call: TRBJ1-5
v_call: TRBV3-1
d_call: -
cdr3_aa: CASSQDHVGDSRPQHF
cdr3_nt: TGTGCCAGCAGCCAAGATCATGTCGGGGACTCTAGGCCCCAGCATTTT